A single sample is the source of the 10 T cell receptor beta chains below, sequenced in a study of long-term antiretroviral therapy in people with HIV. It was version v3.0 of the immunoSEQ assay that was run at survey level. Using immunoSEQ multiplex PCR, the repertoire was profiled, and TCRdb retains in-frame clones only, with some absent. The sample comprises about 36,000 clones, 80% of which are singletons, and around 5.8% rests with the top ten. Sequences were derived from unsorted PBMCs, sampled 3.4 years after starting antiretroviral therapy. The origin of the receptors is a man aged 25-45 years with HIV.

J is TRBJ2-7 and V is TRBV6-5; weak D call: TRBD2 (5 bases). This CDR3 has 14 residues. V lost 2 bases, J lost 6 bases, and 14 bases lay in between. CDR1 and CDR2 (germline): MNHEY, SVGAGI. The CDR3: CASSYPGSSTEQYF. The CDR3 DNA follows: TGTGCCAGCAGTTACCCGGGGTCGTCCACCGAGCAGTACTTC.

This chain joins TRBV4-2 and TRBJ2-2; 9 bases agree with TRBD2. Trimming took 3 bases from V and 1 from J; bases not matched to a gene: 3. There are 16 residues in the CDR3. Germline V gives CDR1 LGHNA, CDR2 YNFKEQ. The CDR3 nucleotides are TGTGCCAGCAGCCACCCGACTAGCGGGAACACCGGGGAGCTGTTTTTT. It yields the protein CASSHPTSGNTGELFF.

The rearrangement joins TRBV19 to TRBJ1-2; D remains ambiguous. Trimming pared 1 base from V and 0 bases from J, leaving 9 bases between. Germline CDR1 and CDR2: LNHDA and SQIVND (reference sequence). The CDR3 covers 15 residues. The CDR3 DNA is TGTGCCAGTAGTATAGGACACCGAGCTAACTATGGCTACACCTTC. It translates to CASSIGHRANYGYTF. The full variable domain, its missing parts supplied by reference TRBV19 and TRBJ1-2, is DGGITQSPKYLFRKEGQNVTLSCEQNLNHDAMYWYRQDPGQGLRLIYYSQIVNDFQKGDIAEGYSVSREKKESFPLTVTSAQKNPTAFYLCASSIGHRANYGYTFGSGTRLTVV.

The V call is TRBV28, the J call TRBJ2-7; D is unclear. The V gene lost 5 bases and the J gene lost 6 bases, with 20 bases spanning the gap. Germline V gene data show CDR1 as MDHEN and CDR2 as SYDVKM. There are 15 residues in the CDR3. CDR3 residues: CASSRTFVRWGEQYF. In DNA, the CDR3 is TGTGCCAGCAGTCGTACCTTCGTTAGGTGGGGCGAGCAGTACTTC.

In this sample, this clone turned up once. The chain combines TRBV28 with TRBJ2-7; TRBD1 aligns across 9 bases. V gave up 6 bases and J gave up 3 bases; unmatched junction bases: 12. Per germline, CDR1 MDHEN and CDR2 SYDVKM. The CDR3 has 16 residues. As DNA, the CDR3 is TGTGCCAGCAGCCCCGGACAGGGGAAGGGTTTCTACGAGCAGTACTTC. Translated, it gives CASSPGQGKGFYEQYF.

This clone was counted only a few times. This chain joins TRBV18 and TRBJ2-7; D is perhaps TRBD2 (6 bases). Trimming took off 2 bases at V and 3 bases at J, with 8 bases between the two ends. The germline CDR1 and CDR2 sequences are KGHSH and LQKENI. The CDR3 has 13 amino acids. The DNA of the CDR3 is TGTGCCAGCTCACCAGGCGGGAACTACGAGCAGTACTTC. Its translation is CASSPGGNYEQYF.

The chain links TRBV5-6 to TRBJ2-7; 7 positions match TRBD1. The ends lost 6 bases at V and 2 bases at J; junction bases unmatched: 8. This CDR3 has 14 residues. Germline V gives CDR1 SGHDT, CDR2 YYEEEE. The CDR3 sequence is CASTRPGQPYEQYF. The CDR3 DNA is TGTGCCAGCACCCGTCCGGGACAGCCCTACGAGCAGTACTTC.

V gene TRBV28 combines with J gene TRBJ1-1, with unresolved D. Germline V gives CDR1 MDHEN, CDR2 SYDVKM. The CDR3 runs 11 residues. Trimming shortened V by 6 bases and J by 6 bases, and 8 bases separated the two germline ends. CDR3 DNA sequence: TGTGCCAGCAGAGGGAGACCTGAAGCTTTCTTT. Translating gives CASRGRPEAFF. The full variable domain, in which reference TRBV28 and TRBJ1-1 provide the parts outside the CDR3, is DVKVTQSSRYLVKRTGEKVFLECVQDMDHENMFWYRQDPGLGLRLIYFSYDVKMKEKGDIPEGYSVSREKKERFSLILESASTNQTSMYLCASRGRPEAFFGQGTRLTVV.

The chain recombines TRBV10-3 with TRBJ2-7; D might be TRBD2 (5 bases). The CDR3 runs 13 residues. From germline, CDR1 is ENHRY and CDR2 SYGVKD. Trimming pared 2 bases from V and 6 bases from J, leaving 11 bases between. For the CDR3, the DNA is TGTGCCATCAGTGAGGCGGGCGTGGGCGAGCAGTACTTC. Amino acids: CAISEAGVGEQYF.

This chain links TRBV4-3 with TRBJ2-5, with 8 bases matching TRBD1. V shed 0 bases and J 5 bases; nucleotides not matched to a gene: 8. From germline, CDR1 is LGHNA and CDR2 YSLEER. The CDR3 is 16 amino acids. The CDR3 region is CASSQDVAGGWETQYF. In DNA, the CDR3 is TGCGCCAGCAGCCAAGATGTGGCAGGGGGCTGGGAGACCCAGTACTTC.